Following are 24 T cell receptor beta chains from one sample sequenced in a study of T cell responses to AZD1222 COVID-19 vaccine. This table comes from immunoSEQ multiplex PCR, and its TCRdb copy is limited to in-frame clones, with some not included. The table has some 140,000 clones, 70% to 90% seen once. The sequences come from peripheral blood, collected on day 0 of AZD1222 vaccination. The receptor source for this set is an adult in good health.

This clone showed up just once. The V and J genes are TRBV10-3 and TRBJ2-7; 8 bases fit TRBD1. This CDR3 has 15 amino acids. The V and J ends lost 6 bases and 4 bases, in that order; junction bases with no gene match: 11. The germline gives CDR1 ENHRY, CDR2 SYGVKD. CDR3 in DNA: TGTGCCATCAGAGACAGGGGATCGGGGGCGTACGAGCAGTACTTC. Translated, it gives CAIRDRGSGAYEQYF.

The rearrangement uses TRBV19 and TRBJ1-1; D is undetermined. CDR3 length equals 14 residues. V was pared by 6 bases and J by 0 bases, with 11 bases between. Germline V gene lookup returns CDR1 LNHDA and CDR2 SQIVND (reference sequence). In DNA form, the CDR3 reads TGTGCCAGTAGCCGGACGGGCATGAACACTGAAGCTTTCTTT. It yields the protein CASSRTGMNTEAFF. The entire variable domain, with the rest obtained from reference TRBV19 and TRBJ1-1, is as follows: DGGITQSPKYLFRKEGQNVTLSCEQNLNHDAMYWYRQDPGQGLRLIYYSQIVNDFQKGDIAEGYSVSREKKESFPLTVTSAQKNPTAFYLCASSRTGMNTEAFFGQGTRLTVV.

The chain employs TRBV30 and TRBJ2-7; possible D gene TRBD1, 6 bases. In germline, CDR1 is GTSNPN, CDR2 SVGIG (reference sequence). V dropped 4 bases and J dropped 2 bases, with 12 bases sitting between them. There are 13 residues in the CDR3. CDR3 region: CAWTDGQTYEQYF. The CDR3 bases are TGTGCCTGGACTGACGGACAGACCTACGAGCAGTACTTC.

The chain has TRBV28 and TRBJ2-7; D gene uncertain. The length of the CDR3 is 15 residues. Trimming took off 5 bases at V and 4 bases at J, with 18 bases between the two ends. The germline gives CDR1 MDHEN, CDR2 SYDVKM. This chain's CDR3 is CASSAGNERSYEQYF. Written as DNA, the CDR3 is TGTGCCAGCAGTGCTGGTAACGAAAGGTCTTACGAGCAGTACTTC.

A single count supports this clone. This chain links TRBV11-3 with TRBJ2-3; a possible D gene is TRBD2 (6 bases). Germline V lookup: CDR1 SGHNT, CDR2 YENEEA. The ends were cut back, 7 bases at V and 11 bases at J, with 25 bases in the middle. This CDR3 has 15 residues. The CDR3 protein is CASTTRGYPPGQQYF. The CDR3 DNA sequence: TGTGCCAGCACCACGCGGGGCTATCCCCCGGGGCAGCAGTATTTT. The whole variable domain, filled in from reference TRBV11-3 and TRBJ2-3, reads EAGVVQSPRYKIIEKKQPVAFWCNPISGHNTLYWYLQNLGQGPELLIRYENEEAVDDSQLPKDRFSAERLKGVDSTLKIQPAELGDSAVYLCASTTRGYPPGQQYFGPGTRLTVL.

V and J are TRBV19 and TRBJ1-5; TRBD1 matches 7 bases. Unmatched junction bases numbered 4, after V lost 6 bases and J lost 5 bases. This CDR3 is 13 amino acids long. Germline V CDR1 and CDR2: LNHDA, SQIVND (reference sequence). CDR3 region: CASRGTVYQPQHF. CDR3 coding DNA: TGTGCCAGTAGGGGGACAGTTTATCAGCCCCAGCATTTT.

This chain links TRBV19 with TRBJ1-1; TRBD1 aligns across 9 bases. CDR3 length equals 15 residues. CDR1 LNHDA and CDR2 SQIVND come from the germline V gene (reference sequence). J was trimmed by 3 bases and V by 3 bases; bases with no gene match: 5. CDR3 region: CASSMAQGAHTEAFF. CDR3 bases: TGTGCCAGTAGTATGGCACAGGGGGCCCACACTGAAGCTTTCTTT.

J is TRBJ2-7 and V is TRBV23-1, with 8 bases fitting TRBD1. TRBV23-1 is an ORF, with its function uncertain. The CDR3 sequence is 16 residues long. The trim removed 4 bases at V and 4 bases at J, leaving 12 bases unmatched. CDR3 region: CASSLPDRQGRYEQYF. DNA for the CDR3: TGCGCCAGCAGTCTCCCGGATCGACAGGGGAGATACGAGCAGTACTTC.

The V gene is TRBV4-1, the J gene TRBJ2-7; D gene ambiguous. The ends were cut back, 2 bases at V and 2 bases at J, with 10 bases in the middle. Germline values: CDR1 MGHRA, CDR2 YSYEKL. The length of the CDR3 is 14 residues. The CDR3 reads CASSQPTTPYEQYF. CDR3 coding DNA: TGCGCCAGCAGCCAACCGACGACACCCTACGAGCAGTACTTC.

This clone was picked up one time. This chain joins TRBV10-1 and TRBJ2-3, with 8 bases fitting TRBD2. CDR1 and CDR2 from the germline V gene are WNHNN and SYGVQD (reference sequence). This CDR3 has 14 amino acids. V trimming: 11 bases; J trimming: 5 bases; junction bases outside the gene matches: 12. The CDR3 sequence is CALNPSGRKDTQYF. CDR3 in DNA: TGCGCCCTAAACCCCAGCGGGAGAAAAGATACGCAGTATTTT.

The V call is TRBV12-1, the J call TRBJ1-4. TRBV12-1 is a pseudogene segment. This CDR3 contains 12 residues. The CDR3 DNA is TGTGCCAGCAGCTTTCCGGGGCCGAAACTGTTTTTT. Its translation is CASSFPGPKLFF.

This chain joins TRBV5-4 and TRBJ2-6; D is ambiguous. The CDR3 covers 13 residues. Per the germline V gene, CDR1 is SGHNT and CDR2 is YYREEE (reference sequence). In DNA, the CDR3 is TGTGCTCATCGGGTAGCTGGGGCCAACGTCCTGACTTTC. Its protein is CAHRVAGANVLTF.

V and J are TRBV5-1 and TRBJ1-1; perhaps TRBD1 as D (5 bases). The CDR3 is 13 amino acids. V was shortened by 4 bases and J by 7 bases, with 14 bases between the two germline ends. Germline V gene lookup returns CDR1 SGHRS and CDR2 YFSETQ. The CDR3 DNA follows: TGCGCCAGCAGCCTCGGGGGGGTAGGTGAAGCTTTCTTT. This codes for CASSLGGVGEAFF.

V and J are TRBV30 and TRBJ2-5; the match to TRBD2 covers 8 bases. Germline CDR1 GTSNPN, CDR2 SVGIG (reference sequence). The CDR3 is made up of 15 amino acids. V gave up 4 bases and J gave up 1 base; unmatched junction bases: 8. CDR3: CAWTAGARAQETQYF. CDR3 bases: TGTGCCTGGACAGCGGGGGCCAGGGCCCAAGAGACCCAGTACTTC.

The chain carries TRBV27 and TRBJ2-3, with D tentatively TRBD1 (5 bases). Per the germline V gene, CDR1 is MNHEY and CDR2 is SMNVEV (reference sequence). This CDR3 is built from 15 residues. The V end was cut by 3 bases, the J end by 1 base, with 11 bases between. The chain's CDR3 is CASSFGRQRTDTQYF. The CDR3 region has the DNA TGTGCCAGCAGTTTCGGGCGACAGCGCACAGATACGCAGTATTTT.

V usage is TRBV6-6 and J usage is TRBJ1-1; perhaps TRBD1 as D (5 bases). The CDR3 sequence is 13 residues long. V lost 8 bases and J lost 5, with 15 bases in between. CDR1 MNHNY and CDR2 SVGAGI come from the germline V gene (reference sequence). This CDR3 is CASYIRGGTEAFF. In DNA, the CDR3 is TGTGCCAGCTATATTCGGGGGGGAACTGAAGCTTTCTTT.

The chain couples TRBV7-3 to TRBJ2-7; 11 bases are shared with TRBD2. Germline V gives CDR1 SGHTA, CDR2 FQGTGA. The CDR3 length is 15 residues. The V and J ends lost 5 bases and 5 bases, in that order; junction bases with no gene match: 8. The CDR3 sequence: CASSRTSGRLDEQYF. CDR3 sequence (DNA): TGTGCCAGCAGCAGAACTAGCGGGAGATTGGACGAGCAGTACTTC. Variable domain in full (rest from reference TRBV7-3 and TRBJ2-7): GAGVSQTPSNKVTEKGKYVELRCDPISGHTALYWYRQSLGQGPEFLIYFQGTGAADDSGLPNDRFFAVRPEGSVSTLKIQRTERGDSAVYLCASSRTSGRLDEQYFGPGTRLTVT.

The gene calls are TRBV19 and TRBJ2-1; D is possibly TRBD2 (6 bases). Germline CDR1 reads LNHDA; CDR2 reads SQIVND (reference sequence). This CDR3 spans 15 amino acids. V was trimmed by 10 bases and J by 5 bases, leaving 21 bases between them. The CDR3 DNA is TGTGCCACTCGACGAGAGGGAGGTTTAAACAATGAGCAGTTCTTC. This codes for CATRREGGLNNEQFF. The full variable domain, completed using reference TRBV19 and TRBJ2-1, is DGGITQSPKYLFRKEGQNVTLSCEQNLNHDAMYWYRQDPGQGLRLIYYSQIVNDFQKGDIAEGYSVSREKKESFPLTVTSAQKNPTAFYLCATRREGGLNNEQFFGPGTRLTVL.

CDR3 sequence reads: CASSPGERLNTEAFF. The CDR3 nucleotides read TGTGCCAGCAGCCCAGGGGAGAGATTGAACACTGAAGCTTTCTTT. The chain uses TRBV9 and TRBJ1-1; perhaps TRBD1 as D (6 bases). Trimming took 4 bases from V and 0 from J, leaving 13 bases between them. The CDR3 is made up of 15 amino acids. Germline CDR1 is SGDLS and CDR2 is YYNGEE.

The genes are TRBV28 and TRBJ2-7; perhaps TRBD2 as D (6 bases). V gave up 7 bases and J gave up 3 bases, with 13 bases separating them. Germline V gene lookup returns CDR1 MDHEN and CDR2 SYDVKM. The CDR3 totals 13 residues. The CDR3 here is CASKPGLYYEQYF. The DNA for the CDR3 is TGTGCCAGCAAGCCGGGACTTTACTACGAGCAGTACTTC.

The genes are TRBV28 and TRBJ2-2; 10 nucleotides align to TRBD1. The CDR3 length is 17 residues. CDR1 is MDHEN and CDR2 is SYDVKM in the germline V gene. V lost 7 bases, J lost 3 bases, and 11 bases stayed unmatched. CDR3 in amino acids: CASTNGWGTGDTGELFF. The CDR3 region has the DNA TGTGCCAGCACCAACGGATGGGGGACAGGGGACACCGGGGAGCTGTTTTTT. The whole variable domain, filled in from reference TRBV28 and TRBJ2-2, reads DVKVTQSSRYLVKRTGEKVFLECVQDMDHENMFWYRQDPGLGLRLIYFSYDVKMKEKGDIPEGYSVSREKKERFSLILESASTNQTSMYLCASTNGWGTGDTGELFFGEGSRLTVL.

The chain employs TRBV4-1 and TRBJ1-1; D possibly corresponds to TRBD1 (6 bases). CDR3 length equals 15 residues. The ends were cut back, 0 bases at V and 1 base at J, with 9 bases in the middle. Per the germline V gene, CDR1 is MGHRA and CDR2 is YSYEKL. This CDR3 reads CASSQDDRSNTEAFF. CDR3 DNA: TGCGCCAGCAGCCAAGACGACAGGTCGAACACTGAAGCTTTCTTT.

This clone was seen only once. This chain connects TRBV5-1 to TRBJ1-1; D gene uncertain. Trimming stripped 0 bases from V and 0 bases from J, with 6 bases between. The CDR3 spans 14 residues. Germline V lookup: CDR1 SGHRS, CDR2 YFSETQ. CDR3 loop: CASSLVSLNTEAFF. The CDR3 DNA is TGCGCCAGCAGCTTGGTCAGCTTGAACACTGAAGCTTTCTTT.

The chain uses TRBV3-1 (or the pseudogene TRBV3-2) and TRBJ1-2, with D possibly TRBD1 on 5 matching bases. V lost 3 bases and J 1 base, leaving 15 bases between the germline ends. This CDR3 is 16 amino acids long. Germline V gene sequence: CDR1 LGHDT, CDR2 YNNKEL (reference sequence). The CDR3 is CASSQGGGRDNYGYTF. Here the CDR3 DNA reads TGTGCCAGCAGCCAGGGCGGGGGTCGTGATAACTATGGCTACACCTTC.